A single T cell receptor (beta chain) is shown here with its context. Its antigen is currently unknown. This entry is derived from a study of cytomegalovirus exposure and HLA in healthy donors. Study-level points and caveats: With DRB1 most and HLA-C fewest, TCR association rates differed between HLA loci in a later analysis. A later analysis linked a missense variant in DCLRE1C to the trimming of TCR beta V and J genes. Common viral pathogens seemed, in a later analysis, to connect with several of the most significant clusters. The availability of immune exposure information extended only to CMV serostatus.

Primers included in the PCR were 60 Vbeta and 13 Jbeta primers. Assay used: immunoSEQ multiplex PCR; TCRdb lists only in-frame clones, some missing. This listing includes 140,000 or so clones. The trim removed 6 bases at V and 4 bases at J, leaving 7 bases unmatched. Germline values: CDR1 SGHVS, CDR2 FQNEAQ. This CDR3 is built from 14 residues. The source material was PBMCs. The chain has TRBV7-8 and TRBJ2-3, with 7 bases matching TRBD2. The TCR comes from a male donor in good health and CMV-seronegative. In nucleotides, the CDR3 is TGTGCCAGCAGACTAGCGTTGGGCGCAGATACGCAGTATTTT. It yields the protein CASRLALGADTQYF.